Below, 22 T cell receptor beta chains from the same sample are listed, as sequenced in a study of blood T cell repertoires in COVID-19. TCRdb's table, derived via immunoSEQ multiplex PCR, lists solely in-frame clones and lacks some. The sample includes roughly 440,000 clones, approximately 88% seen only once; the top ten take around 12%. Source material: peripheral blood. The receptors were sampled from a woman in her fifties or sixties with COVID-19, enrolled during active disease.

There are a few counts of this clone. This chain joins TRBV3-1 (or the pseudogene TRBV3-2) and TRBJ1-3; D is uncertain. The CDR3 runs to 14 residues. V lost 4 bases and J lost 1, with 8 bases in between. CDR1 is LGHDT and CDR2 is YNNKEL in the germline V gene (reference sequence). The CDR3 is CASSRTESGNTIYF. CDR3 nucleotide sequence: TGTGCCAGCAGCCGTACGGAGTCTGGAAACACCATATATTTT.

This sequence joins TRBV5-1 and TRBJ1-2; 8 nucleotides agree with TRBD1. This CDR3 has 15 residues. The ends lost 4 bases at V and 4 bases at J; junction bases unmatched: 9. Germline loops: CDR1 SGHRS, CDR2 YFSETQ. For the CDR3, the DNA is TGCGCCAGCAGCCTGGGGCAGGGGGCCGGCTATGGCTACACCTTC. It yields the protein CASSLGQGAGYGYTF. Supplemented by reference TRBV5-1 and TRBJ1-2, the full variable domain reads KAGVTQTPRYLIKTRGQQVTLSCSPISGHRSVSWYQQTPGQGLQFLFEYFSETQRNKGNFPGRFSGRQFSNSRSEMNVSTLELGDSALYLCASSLGQGAGYGYTFGSGTRLTVV.

V usage is TRBV7-2 and J usage is TRBJ2-3; D is uncertain. Per germline, CDR1 SGHTA and CDR2 FQGNSA. The CDR3 consists of 15 residues. V was trimmed by 1 base and J by 2 bases, leaving 10 bases between them. The CDR3 protein is CASSLDPSHTDTQYF. CDR3 DNA: TGTGCCAGCAGCTTAGACCCCTCACACACAGATACGCAGTATTTT.

The rearrangement uses TRBV11-2 and TRBJ1-2; 9 bases line up with TRBD1. The CDR3 loop spans 14 amino acids. The J segment lost 8 bases and the V segment lost 4 bases, leaving 8 bases of the junction unmatched. Germline assignment: CDR1 SGHAT and CDR2 FQNNGV. The CDR3 loop reads CASSSLGTGMGYTF. The CDR3 DNA follows: TGTGCCAGCAGCTCCCTCGGGACAGGGATGGGCTACACCTTC.

This rearrangement joins TRBV3-1 (or the pseudogene TRBV3-2) to TRBJ2-5; D gene ambiguous. Germline CDR1 reads LGHDT; CDR2 reads YNNKEL (reference sequence). This CDR3 is built from 13 residues. V was clipped by 0 bases and J by 2 bases, with 4 bases between them. CDR3 residues: CASSQDGQETQYF. CDR3 DNA: TGTGCCAGCAGCCAAGACGGTCAAGAGACCCAGTACTTC.

This sequence joins TRBV12-3 or TRBV12-4 and TRBJ1-4; 9 positions agree with TRBD1. V shed 11 bases and J 15 bases; nucleotides not matched to a gene: 10. This CDR3 has 11 amino acids. CDR3 DNA: TGTGCCTTACTTTCCGGGACAGGGATGTTTTTT. It yields the protein CALLSGTGMFF.

The chain has TRBV11-3 and TRBJ1-1; tentative D call: TRBD1 (6 bases). V gave up 1 base and J gave up 7 bases, with 13 bases separating them. Germline CDR1 reads SGHNT; CDR2 reads YENEEA. This CDR3 region has 14 residues. The chain's CDR3 is CASSLGGTQVEAFF. CDR3 nucleotides: TGTGCCAGCAGCTTAGGGGGGACACAGGTTGAAGCTTTCTTT.

This chain's CDR3 is CASRFPGDDTEAFF. The CDR3 DNA sequence: TGTGCCAGCAGGTTTCCAGGGGATGACACTGAAGCTTTCTTT. The chain combines TRBV5-4 with TRBJ1-1; D might be TRBD1 (6 bases). The CDR3 totals 14 residues. Germline V CDR1 and CDR2: SGHNT, YYREEE (reference sequence). V gave up 5 bases and J gave up 3 bases, with 14 bases separating them.

This chain connects TRBV11-2 to TRBJ1-6, with D perhaps matching TRBD1 (5 bases). The CDR3 is made up of 16 amino acids. Trimming stripped 1 base from V and 8 bases from J, with 15 bases between. In germline, CDR1 is SGHAT, CDR2 FQNNGV. CDR3 in DNA: TGTGCCAGCAGCTTAGGTCCGGCAGGGTTGTATTCACCCCTCCACTTT. Residues: CASSLGPAGLYSPLHF.

The chain carries TRBV5-6 and TRBJ1-5; D possibly corresponds to TRBD1 (6 bases). There are 19 residues in the CDR3. Germline CDR1 SGHDT, CDR2 YYEEEE. V lost 0 bases and J lost 1, with 20 bases in between. CDR3 bases: TGTGCCAGCAGCTTGGCCAAGTTTCGGGGGGGGGCCAGCAATCAGCCCCAGCATTTT. This translates into CASSLAKFRGGASNQPQHF.

The chain carries TRBV6-1 and TRBJ2-7, with TRBD1 matching 8 bases. V shed 1 base and J 7 bases; nucleotides not matched to a gene: 9. In germline, CDR1 is MNHNS, CDR2 SASEGT. The CDR3 is 15 residues long. This chain's CDR3 is CASSEVRGQGREQYF. The DNA for the CDR3 is TGTGCCAGCAGTGAAGTAAGAGGACAGGGTCGGGAGCAGTACTTC.

This chain connects TRBV19 to TRBJ1-5, with 9 positions matching TRBD1. The CDR3 runs to 19 residues. Looked up from germline, CDR1 is LNHDA and CDR2 is SQIVND (reference sequence). Trimming at V came to 5 bases and at J to 1 base, leaving 15 bases not matched to a gene. CDR3 region: CASSGRDRVSLRSNQPQHF. The CDR3 bases are TGTGCCAGTAGTGGCCGGGACAGGGTATCCCTTCGGAGCAATCAGCCCCAGCATTTT.

The CDR3 bases are TGTGCCAGCAGGGGGACAGGGTTAAGCGAGCAGTACTTC. It translates to CASRGTGLSEQYF. The chain recombines TRBV6-5 with TRBJ2-7; 9 bases fit TRBD1. This CDR3 has 13 amino acids. Germline CDR1 is MNHEY and CDR2 is SVGAGI. Trimming took 6 bases from V and 6 from J; bases not matched to a gene: 6.

The V call is TRBV18, the J call TRBJ2-7; D possibly corresponds to TRBD1 (6 bases). Germline V gene sequence: CDR1 KGHSH, CDR2 LQKENI. V was shortened by 2 bases and J by 6 bases, with 11 bases between the two germline ends. The CDR3 is 13 amino acids. The DNA for the CDR3 is TGTGCCAGCTCACCAGACAGGAGCGGCGAGCAGTACTTC. Its translation is CASSPDRSGEQYF.

V usage is TRBV3-1 (or the pseudogene TRBV3-2) and J usage is TRBJ1-2, with 7 bases lining up with TRBD1. This CDR3 spans 14 amino acids. Germline loops: CDR1 LGHDT, CDR2 YNNKEL (reference sequence). The trim removed 4 bases at V and 4 bases at J, leaving 6 bases unmatched. CDR3 sequence (DNA): TGTGCCAGCAGCCTCCGGACAGGCGTCTATGGCTACACCTTC. Its protein product is CASSLRTGVYGYTF.

CDR3: CASSYRGGGAEAFF. Written as DNA, the CDR3 is TGTGCCAGCAGCTATAGGGGAGGGGGAGCTGAAGCTTTCTTT. The genes are TRBV6-1 and TRBJ1-1; weak D call: TRBD1 (6 bases). Between the trimmed V and J ends, which lost 6 bases and 6 bases, there was a span of 17 bases. Per the germline V gene, CDR1 is MNHNS and CDR2 is SASEGT. This CDR3 region has 14 residues.

The V gene is TRBV7-8, the J gene TRBJ1-4, with a tentative D call TRBD1 (5 bases). Trimming took 5 bases from V and 4 from J, leaving 14 bases between them. This CDR3 is 15 amino acids long. Germline CDR1 SGHVS, CDR2 FQNEAQ. The CDR3 bases are TGTGCCAGCAGCCCGTCGGGACTCCTTAATGAAAAACTGTTTTTT. Residues: CASSPSGLLNEKLFF. The full variable domain, with the rest looked up from reference TRBV7-8 and TRBJ1-4, is GAGVSQSPRYKVAKRGQDVALRCDPISGHVSLFWYQQALGQGPEFLTYFQNEAQLDKSGLPSDRFFAERPEGSVSTLKIQRTQQEDSAVYLCASSPSGLLNEKLFFGSGTQLSVL.

The V and J genes are TRBV5-1 and TRBJ2-1; the match to TRBD2 covers 9 bases. V dropped 1 base and J dropped 0; count of bases not matched to a gene: 11. CDR1 and CDR2 from the germline V gene are SGHRS and YFSETQ. The CDR3 is 19 residues long. The chain's CDR3 is CASSLFPSGAESSYNEQFF. The CDR3 region has the DNA TGCGCCAGCAGCTTGTTCCCTAGCGGGGCCGAAAGCTCCTACAATGAGCAGTTCTTC. Using reference TRBV5-1 and TRBJ2-1 for the parts outside the CDR3, the full variable domain is KAGVTQTPRYLIKTRGQQVTLSCSPISGHRSVSWYQQTPGQGLQFLFEYFSETQRNKGNFPGRFSGRQFSNSRSEMNVSTLELGDSALYLCASSLFPSGAESSYNEQFFGPGTRLTVL.

This chain connects TRBV7-6 to TRBJ1-1; 8 bases align to TRBD1. Looked up from germline, CDR1 is SGHVS and CDR2 is FNYEAQ. This CDR3 comprises 15 residues. V lost 1 base and J lost 7; bases outside the gene matches: 8. CDR3 nucleotides: TGTGCCAGCAGCTTAGGGACAGGGAGTTTGAGTGAAGCTTTCTTT. This translates into CASSLGTGSLSEAFF.

In regard to this clone: Other nucleotide sequences from this sample produce the same CDR3. J is TRBJ1-1 and V is TRBV6-5; no definite D call. Germline V gene data show CDR1 as MNHEY and CDR2 as SVGAGI. This CDR3 region has 14 residues. The ends were cut back, 3 bases at V and 1 base at J, with 9 bases in the middle. CDR3 DNA sequence: TGTGCCAGCAGTTATCGGGGAGGGAACACTGAAGCTTTCTTT. Its translation is CASSYRGGNTEAFF.

There are a few counts of this clone. This sequence joins TRBV5-1 and TRBJ1-1; 9 nucleotides match TRBD1. The J segment lost 5 bases and the V segment lost 6 bases, leaving 5 bases of the junction unmatched. This CDR3 has 13 amino acids. Germline CDR1 and CDR2: SGHRS and YFSETQ. CDR3 loop: CASTLGQGTEAFF. In DNA form, the CDR3 reads TGCGCCAGCACCCTGGGACAGGGAACTGAAGCTTTCTTT.

This sequence joins TRBV6-2 or TRBV6-3 and TRBJ2-7; the D is unclear. Germline loops: CDR1 MNHEY, CDR2 SVGEGT. The CDR3 totals 12 residues. Trimming removed 5 bases from V and 1 base from J, with 6 bases in between. The DNA of the CDR3 is TGTGCCAGCAGTCGAGGATCCTACGAGCAGTACTTC. Its translation: CASSRGSYEQYF.